This passage covers 7 T cell receptor beta chains from one sample sequenced in a study of OX40 agonist ivuxolimab in advanced cancers. Assay: immunoSEQ multiplex PCR; the TCRdb copy retains only in-frame clones and omits some. The sample includes some 66,000 clones, 85% seen only once; the top ten take 0.8% to 1%. The sample consisted of CD4+ or CD8+ T cells sorted from blood, taken in a trial of the OX40 agonist ivuxolimab. These receptors were collected from an adult with an advanced solid tumor such as melanoma, head and neck, liver or kidney cancer.

J is TRBJ1-3 and V is TRBV7-9; TRBD1 matches at 8 bases. V lost 4 bases to trimming and J lost 4 bases; unmatched junction nucleotides: 6. CDR1 is SEHNR and CDR2 is FQNEAQ in the germline V gene (reference sequence). The length of the CDR3 is 15 residues. The CDR3 DNA sequence: TGTGCCAGCAGCTCCAGACAGGGGTCGGGAAACACCATATATTTT. This sequence encodes CASSSRQGSGNTIYF.

This clone was counted only a few times. The CDR3, as DNA: TGTGCCAGTAGTATACAGGGCCCAGAGACCCAGTACTTC. Its protein product is CASSIQGPETQYF. The V and J genes are TRBV19 and TRBJ2-5; TRBD1 is a possible D gene (5 bases). CDR3 length: 13 residues. CDR1 and CDR2 from the germline V gene are LNHDA and SQIVND (reference sequence). With 2 bases removed from V and 4 bases from J, the gap between germline ends came to 8 bases.

This rearrangement joins TRBV4-2 to TRBJ2-1, with D tentatively TRBD2 (6 bases). The CDR3 runs to 16 residues. Trimming took 3 bases from V and 4 from J, leaving 16 bases between them. Germline CDR1 LGHNA, CDR2 YNFKEQ. CDR3 sequence: CASSQDWGVQYNEQFF. For the CDR3, the DNA is TGTGCCAGCAGCCAGGATTGGGGGGTTCAGTACAATGAGCAGTTCTTC.

The chain combines TRBV30 with TRBJ2-7, with 8 bases matching TRBD1. Germline values: CDR1 GTSNPN, CDR2 SVGIG (reference sequence). This CDR3 has 14 residues. After removal of 1 base from V and 3 bases from J, the junction contained 5 bases not matched to a gene. The CDR3: CAWSGQGIFYEQYF. CDR3 coding DNA: TGTGCCTGGAGTGGACAGGGGATTTTCTACGAGCAGTACTTC.

The rearrangement links TRBV9 to TRBJ2-1, with D perhaps TRBD1 (6 bases). Germline-derived CDR1 and CDR2 are SGDLS and YYNGEE. V lost 0 bases, J lost 4 bases, and 14 bases lay in between. The length of the CDR3 is 16 residues. The CDR3 coding sequence is TGTGCCAGCAGCGTAGGGGGACACTCCAGTTACAATGAGCAGTTCTTC. Translating gives CASSVGGHSSYNEQFF.

The gene calls are TRBV28 and TRBJ1-3, with 7 bases matching TRBD1. There are 14 residues in the CDR3. Germline CDR1 is MDHEN and CDR2 is SYDVKM. Trimming cost V 7 bases and J 2 bases; bases outside gene matches: 5. Written as DNA, the CDR3 is TGTGCCAGCACCCGCCAGGGGGCTGGAAACACCATATATTTT. This encodes CASTRQGAGNTIYF.

The CDR3 region is CAWNRQRGYNEQFF. The CDR3 DNA follows: TGTGCCTGGAATAGACAGCGGGGTTACAATGAGCAGTTCTTC. The chain is built from TRBV30 and TRBJ2-1; 7 positions agree with TRBD2. The CDR3 covers 14 residues. Germline V CDR1 and CDR2: GTSNPN, SVGIG (reference sequence). V shed 4 bases and J 4 bases; nucleotides not matched to a gene: 7.